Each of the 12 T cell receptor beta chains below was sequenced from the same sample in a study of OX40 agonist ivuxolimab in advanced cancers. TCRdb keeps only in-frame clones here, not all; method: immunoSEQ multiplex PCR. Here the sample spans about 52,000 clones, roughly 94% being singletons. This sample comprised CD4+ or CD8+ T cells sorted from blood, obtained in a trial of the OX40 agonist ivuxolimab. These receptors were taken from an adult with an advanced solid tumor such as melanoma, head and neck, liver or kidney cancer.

The CDR3 DNA reads as TGCAGTGCAACCCAGGGATACGAGCAGTACTTC. Amino acids: CSATQGYEQYF. This sequence joins TRBV20-1 and TRBJ2-7; D is perhaps TRBD1 (5 bases). In germline, CDR1 is DFQATT, CDR2 SNEGSKA (reference sequence). The CDR3 length is 11 residues. V lost 6 bases, J lost 4 bases, and 10 bases lay in between.

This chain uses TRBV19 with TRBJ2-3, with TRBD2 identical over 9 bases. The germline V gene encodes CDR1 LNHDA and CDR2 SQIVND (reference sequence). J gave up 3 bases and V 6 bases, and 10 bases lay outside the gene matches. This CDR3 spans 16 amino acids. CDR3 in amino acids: CASSMGREGLTDTQYF. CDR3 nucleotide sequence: TGTGCCAGTAGCATGGGGCGGGAGGGCCTTACAGATACGCAGTATTTT.

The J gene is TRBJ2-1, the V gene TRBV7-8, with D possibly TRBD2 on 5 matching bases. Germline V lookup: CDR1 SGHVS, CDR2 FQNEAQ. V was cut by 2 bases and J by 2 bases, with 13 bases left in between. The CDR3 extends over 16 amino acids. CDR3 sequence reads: CASSLRRSYPYNEQFF. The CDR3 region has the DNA TGTGCCAGCAGCTTAAGGAGGTCTTACCCCTACAATGAGCAGTTCTTC.

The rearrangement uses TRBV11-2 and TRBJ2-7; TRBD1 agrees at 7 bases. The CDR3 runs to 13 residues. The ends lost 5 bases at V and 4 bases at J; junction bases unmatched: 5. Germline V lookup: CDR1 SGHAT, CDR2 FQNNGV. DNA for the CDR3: TGTGCCAGCAGCAATTCAGGGGGATACGAGCAGTACTTC. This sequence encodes CASSNSGGYEQYF. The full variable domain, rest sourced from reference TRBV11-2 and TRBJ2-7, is EAGVAQSPRYKIIEKRQSVAFWCNPISGHATLYWYQQILGQGPKLLIQFQNNGVVDDSQLPKDRFSAERLKGVDSTLKIQPAKLEDSAVYLCASSNSGGYEQYFGPGTRLTVT.

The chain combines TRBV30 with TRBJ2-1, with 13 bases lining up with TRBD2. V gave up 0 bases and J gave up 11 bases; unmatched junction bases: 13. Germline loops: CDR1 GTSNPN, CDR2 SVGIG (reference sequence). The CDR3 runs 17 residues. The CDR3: CAWSVLVLGTSGVQQFF. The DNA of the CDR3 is TGTGCCTGGAGTGTACTAGTTTTAGGGACTAGCGGGGTTCAGCAGTTCTTC.

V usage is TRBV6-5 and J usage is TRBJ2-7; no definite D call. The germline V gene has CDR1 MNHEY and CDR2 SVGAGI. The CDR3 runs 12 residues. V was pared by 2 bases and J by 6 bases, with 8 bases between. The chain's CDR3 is CASSYGVGEQYF. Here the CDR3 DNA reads TGTGCCAGCAGTTACGGGGTTGGCGAGCAGTACTTC.

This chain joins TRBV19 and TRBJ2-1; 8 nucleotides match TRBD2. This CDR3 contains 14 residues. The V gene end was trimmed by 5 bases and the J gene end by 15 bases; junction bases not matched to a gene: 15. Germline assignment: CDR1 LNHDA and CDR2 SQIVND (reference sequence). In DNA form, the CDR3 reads TGTGCCAGTAGTCCCTTGGGGGGCGGGAGGAAGGTGTTCTTC. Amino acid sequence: CASSPLGGGRKVFF.

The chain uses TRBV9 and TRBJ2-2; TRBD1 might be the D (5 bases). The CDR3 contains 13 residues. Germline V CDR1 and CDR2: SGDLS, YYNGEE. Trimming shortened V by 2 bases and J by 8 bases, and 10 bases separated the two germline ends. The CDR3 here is CASSVLGVGELFF. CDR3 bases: TGTGCCAGCAGCGTTCTAGGGGTAGGGGAGCTGTTTTTT.

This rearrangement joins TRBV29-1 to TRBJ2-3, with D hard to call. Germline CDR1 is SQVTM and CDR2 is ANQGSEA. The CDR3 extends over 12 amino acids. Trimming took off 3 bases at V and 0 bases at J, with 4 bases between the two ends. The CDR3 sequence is CSVEPSTDTQYF. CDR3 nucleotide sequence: TGCAGCGTTGAGCCCAGCACAGATACGCAGTATTTT.

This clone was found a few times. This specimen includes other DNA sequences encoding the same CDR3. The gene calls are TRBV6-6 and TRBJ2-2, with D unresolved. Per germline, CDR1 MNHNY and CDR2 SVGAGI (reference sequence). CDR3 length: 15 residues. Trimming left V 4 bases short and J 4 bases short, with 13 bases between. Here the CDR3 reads CASSWVPGVTGELFF. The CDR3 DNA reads TGTGCCAGCAGTTGGGTCCCTGGGGTCACCGGGGAGCTGTTTTTT.

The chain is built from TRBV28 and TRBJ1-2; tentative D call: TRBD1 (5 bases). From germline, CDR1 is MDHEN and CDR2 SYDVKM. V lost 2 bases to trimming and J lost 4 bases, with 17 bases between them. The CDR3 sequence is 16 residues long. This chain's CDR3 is CASSLKGRGFGYGYTF. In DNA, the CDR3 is TGTGCCAGCAGTTTAAAGGGCCGGGGGTTCGGCTATGGCTACACCTTC.

The CDR3 protein is CAISESTRGREQYF. The CDR3, as DNA: TGTGCCATCAGTGAGTCGACCCGGGGACGGGAGCAGTACTTC. This chain connects TRBV10-3 to TRBJ2-7, with D perhaps being TRBD1 or TRBD2 (5 bases each). There are 14 residues in the CDR3. Trimming cost V 0 bases and J 7 bases, with 13 bases left between them. The V gene's germline CDR1 is ENHRY and CDR2 SYGVKD.